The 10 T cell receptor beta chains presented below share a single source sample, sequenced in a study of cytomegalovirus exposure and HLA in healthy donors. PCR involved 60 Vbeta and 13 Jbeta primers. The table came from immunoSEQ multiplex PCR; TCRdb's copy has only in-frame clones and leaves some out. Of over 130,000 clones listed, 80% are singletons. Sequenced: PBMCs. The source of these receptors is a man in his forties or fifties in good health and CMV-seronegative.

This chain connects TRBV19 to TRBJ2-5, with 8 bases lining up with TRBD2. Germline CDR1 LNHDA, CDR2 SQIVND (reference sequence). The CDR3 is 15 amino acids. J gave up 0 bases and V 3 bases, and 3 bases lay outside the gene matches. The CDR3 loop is CASSIRAGDQETQYF. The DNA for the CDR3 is TGTGCCAGTAGTATTCGAGCGGGGGACCAAGAGACCCAGTACTTC.

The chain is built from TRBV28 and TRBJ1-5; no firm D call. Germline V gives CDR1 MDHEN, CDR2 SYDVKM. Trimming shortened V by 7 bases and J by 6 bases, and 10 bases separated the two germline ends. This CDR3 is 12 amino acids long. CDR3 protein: CASNLRTQPQHF. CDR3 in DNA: TGTGCCAGCAATCTAAGAACTCAGCCCCAGCATTTT.

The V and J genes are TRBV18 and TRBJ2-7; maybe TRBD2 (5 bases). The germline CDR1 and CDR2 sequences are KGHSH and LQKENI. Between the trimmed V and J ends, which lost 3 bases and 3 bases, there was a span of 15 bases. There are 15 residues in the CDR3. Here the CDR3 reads CASSPERGGYYEQYF. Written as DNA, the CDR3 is TGTGCCAGCTCACCGGAGAGAGGAGGCTACTACGAGCAGTACTTC.

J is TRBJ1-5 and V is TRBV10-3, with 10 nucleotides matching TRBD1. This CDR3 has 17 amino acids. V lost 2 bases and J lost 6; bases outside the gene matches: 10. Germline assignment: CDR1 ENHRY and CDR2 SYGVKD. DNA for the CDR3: TGTGCCATCAGTGAGGGGACAGGGGATATCGGGGGTCAGCCCCAGCATTTT. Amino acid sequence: CAISEGTGDIGGQPQHF.

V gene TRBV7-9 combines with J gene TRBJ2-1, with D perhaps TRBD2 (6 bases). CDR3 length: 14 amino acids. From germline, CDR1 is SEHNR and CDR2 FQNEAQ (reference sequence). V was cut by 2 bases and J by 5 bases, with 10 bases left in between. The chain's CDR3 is CASSLLPSDNEQFF. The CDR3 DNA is TGTGCCAGCAGCTTACTGCCTAGCGACAATGAGCAGTTCTTC.

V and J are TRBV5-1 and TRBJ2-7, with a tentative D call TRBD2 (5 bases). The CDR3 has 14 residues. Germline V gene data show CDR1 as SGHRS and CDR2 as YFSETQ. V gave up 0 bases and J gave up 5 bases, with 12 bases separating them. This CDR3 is CASSLERAGNEQYF. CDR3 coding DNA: TGCGCCAGCAGCTTGGAGAGGGCAGGCAACGAGCAGTACTTC.

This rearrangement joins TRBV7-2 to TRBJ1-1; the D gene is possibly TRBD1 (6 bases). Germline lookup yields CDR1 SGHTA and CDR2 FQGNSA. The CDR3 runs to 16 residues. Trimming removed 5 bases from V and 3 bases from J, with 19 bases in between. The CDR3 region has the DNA TGTGCCAGCAGCGGTAGACAGGCCCTTCAGGACACTGAAGCTTTCTTT. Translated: CASSGRQALQDTEAFF. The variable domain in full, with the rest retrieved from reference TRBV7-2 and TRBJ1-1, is GAGVSQSPSNKVTEKGKDVELRCDPISGHTALYWYRQSLGQGLEFLIYFQGNSAPDKSGLPSDRFSAERTGGSVSTLTIQRTQQEDSAVYLCASSGRQALQDTEAFFGQGTRLTVV.

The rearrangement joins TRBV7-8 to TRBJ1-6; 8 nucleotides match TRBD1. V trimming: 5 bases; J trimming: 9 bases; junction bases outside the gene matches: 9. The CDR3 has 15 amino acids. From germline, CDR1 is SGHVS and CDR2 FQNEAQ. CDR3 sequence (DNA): TGTGCCAGCAGCGCAGCGACAGGGGACCGTTCACCCCTCCACTTT. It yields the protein CASSAATGDRSPLHF.

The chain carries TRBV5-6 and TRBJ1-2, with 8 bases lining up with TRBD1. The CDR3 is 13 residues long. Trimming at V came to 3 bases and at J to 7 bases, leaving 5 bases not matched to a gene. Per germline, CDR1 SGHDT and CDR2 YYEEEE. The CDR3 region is CASSWTGPVGYTF. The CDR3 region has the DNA TGTGCCAGCAGCTGGACAGGGCCCGTTGGCTACACCTTC. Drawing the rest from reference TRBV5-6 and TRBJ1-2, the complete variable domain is DAGVTQSPTHLIKTRGQQVTLRCSPKSGHDTVSWYQQALGQGPQFIFQYYEEEERQRGNFPDRFSGHQFPNYSSELNVNALLLGDSALYLCASSWTGPVGYTFGSGTRLTVV.

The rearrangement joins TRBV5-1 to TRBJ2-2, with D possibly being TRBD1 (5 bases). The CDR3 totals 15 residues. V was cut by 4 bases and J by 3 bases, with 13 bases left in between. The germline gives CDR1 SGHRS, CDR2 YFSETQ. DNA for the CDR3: TGCGCCAGCAGCCCTAACCCGACAGACACCGGGGAGCTGTTTTTT. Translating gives CASSPNPTDTGELFF. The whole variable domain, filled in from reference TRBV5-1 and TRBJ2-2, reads KAGVTQTPRYLIKTRGQQVTLSCSPISGHRSVSWYQQTPGQGLQFLFEYFSETQRNKGNFPGRFSGRQFSNSRSEMNVSTLELGDSALYLCASSPNPTDTGELFFGEGSRLTVL.